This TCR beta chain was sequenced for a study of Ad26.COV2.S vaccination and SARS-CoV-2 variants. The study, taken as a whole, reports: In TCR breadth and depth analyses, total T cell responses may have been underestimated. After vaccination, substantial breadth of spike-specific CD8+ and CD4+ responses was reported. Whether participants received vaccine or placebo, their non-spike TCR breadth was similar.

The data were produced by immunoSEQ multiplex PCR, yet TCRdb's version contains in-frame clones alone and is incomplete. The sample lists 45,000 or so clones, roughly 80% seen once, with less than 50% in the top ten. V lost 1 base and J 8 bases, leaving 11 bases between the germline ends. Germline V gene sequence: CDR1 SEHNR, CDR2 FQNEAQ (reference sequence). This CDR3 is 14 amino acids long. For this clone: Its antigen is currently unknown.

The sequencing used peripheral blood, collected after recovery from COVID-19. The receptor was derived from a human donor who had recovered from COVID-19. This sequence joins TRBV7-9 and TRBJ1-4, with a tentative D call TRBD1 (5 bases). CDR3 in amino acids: CASSLGQGWEKLFF. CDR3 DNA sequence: TGTGCCAGCAGCTTAGGGCAGGGTTGGGAAAAACTGTTTTTT.